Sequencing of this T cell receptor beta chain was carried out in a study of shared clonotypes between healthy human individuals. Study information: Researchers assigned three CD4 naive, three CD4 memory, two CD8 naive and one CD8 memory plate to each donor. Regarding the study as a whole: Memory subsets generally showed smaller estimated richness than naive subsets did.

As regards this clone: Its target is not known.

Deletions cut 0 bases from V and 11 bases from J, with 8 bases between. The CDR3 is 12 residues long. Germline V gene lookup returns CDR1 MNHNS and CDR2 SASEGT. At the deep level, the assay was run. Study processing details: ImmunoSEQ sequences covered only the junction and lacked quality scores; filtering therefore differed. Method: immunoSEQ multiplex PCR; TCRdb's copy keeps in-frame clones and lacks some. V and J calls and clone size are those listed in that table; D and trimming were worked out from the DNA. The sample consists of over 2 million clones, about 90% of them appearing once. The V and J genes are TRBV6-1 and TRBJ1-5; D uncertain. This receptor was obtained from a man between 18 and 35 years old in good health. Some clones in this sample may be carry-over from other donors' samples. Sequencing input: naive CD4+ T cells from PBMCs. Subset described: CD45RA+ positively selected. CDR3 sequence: CASSEAWQSQHF. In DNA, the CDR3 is TGTGCCAGCAGTGAAGCGTGGCAGTCCCAGCATTTT.